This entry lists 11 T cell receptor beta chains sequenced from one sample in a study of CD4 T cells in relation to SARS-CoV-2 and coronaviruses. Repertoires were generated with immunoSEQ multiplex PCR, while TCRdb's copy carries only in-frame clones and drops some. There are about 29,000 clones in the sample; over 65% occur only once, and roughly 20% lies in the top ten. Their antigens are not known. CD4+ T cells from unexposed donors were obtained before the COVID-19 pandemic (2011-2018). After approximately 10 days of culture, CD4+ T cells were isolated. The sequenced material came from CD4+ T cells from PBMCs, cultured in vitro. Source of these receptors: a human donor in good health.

The CDR3 DNA sequence: TGTGCCAGCAGCTTTCTAGCGGGGGAGACAGATACGCAGTATTTT. Protein sequence: CASSFLAGETDTQYF. V usage is TRBV5-6 and J usage is TRBJ2-3; 10 bases line up with TRBD2. V lost 2 bases, J lost 3 bases, and 3 bases stayed unmatched. Germline CDR1 SGHDT, CDR2 YYEEEE. The CDR3 extends over 15 amino acids.

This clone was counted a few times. The CDR3 region is CASSQDRRDNQPQHF. The CDR3 DNA sequence: TGCGCCAGCAGCCAAGATCGCAGGGACAATCAGCCCCAGCATTTT. The chain recombines TRBV4-3 with TRBJ1-5, with D possibly matching TRBD1 (5 bases). The CDR3 loop spans 15 amino acids. Germline loops: CDR1 LGHNA, CDR2 YSLEER. V was shortened by 0 bases and J by 3 bases, with 9 bases between the two germline ends.

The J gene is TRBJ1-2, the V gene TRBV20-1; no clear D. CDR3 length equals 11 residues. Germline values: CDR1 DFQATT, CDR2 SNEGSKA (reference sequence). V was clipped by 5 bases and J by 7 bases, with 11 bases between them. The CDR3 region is CSARDTFGYTF. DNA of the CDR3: TGCAGTGCTCGTGACACTTTTGGCTACACCTTC.

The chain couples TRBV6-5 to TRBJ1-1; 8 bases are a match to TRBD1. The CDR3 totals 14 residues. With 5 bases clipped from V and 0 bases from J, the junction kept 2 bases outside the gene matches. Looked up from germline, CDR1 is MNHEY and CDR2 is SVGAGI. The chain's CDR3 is CASSIQGVNTEAFF. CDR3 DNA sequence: TGTGCCAGCAGTATACAGGGGGTGAACACTGAAGCTTTCTTT.

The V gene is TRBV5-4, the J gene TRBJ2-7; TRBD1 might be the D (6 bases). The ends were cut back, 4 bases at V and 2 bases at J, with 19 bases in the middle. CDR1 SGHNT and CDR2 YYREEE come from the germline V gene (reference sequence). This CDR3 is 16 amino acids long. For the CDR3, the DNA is TGTGCCAGCAGCATGAACATCCGACAGGACGCCTACGAGCAGTACTTC. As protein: CASSMNIRQDAYEQYF.

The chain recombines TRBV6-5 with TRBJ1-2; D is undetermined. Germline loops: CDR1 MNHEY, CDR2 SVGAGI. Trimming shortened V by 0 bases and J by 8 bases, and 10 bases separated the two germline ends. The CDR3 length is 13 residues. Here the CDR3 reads CASSYSDYGGYTF. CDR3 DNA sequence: TGTGCCAGCAGTTACTCGGATTACGGCGGCTACACCTTC.

CDR3 sequence: CASSPIPEGAKVGYTF. The CDR3 nucleotides are TGTGCCAGCAGCCCCATCCCGGAGGGGGCAAAAGTGGGCTACACCTTC. J is TRBJ1-2 and V is TRBV7-2, with 7 bases identical to TRBD1. Germline V lookup: CDR1 SGHTA, CDR2 FQGNSA. This CDR3 has 16 residues. The V gene end was trimmed by 5 bases and the J gene end by 8 bases; junction bases not matched to a gene: 17. Using reference TRBV7-2 and TRBJ1-2 for the parts outside the CDR3, the full variable domain is GAGVSQSPSNKVTEKGKDVELRCDPISGHTALYWYRQSLGQGLEFLIYFQGNSAPDKSGLPSDRFSAERTGGSVSTLTIQRTQQEDSAVYLCASSPIPEGAKVGYTFGSGTRLTVV.

The CDR3 sequence: CASSLNDRAGGYTF. Here the CDR3 DNA reads TGTGCCAGCAGCCTCAATGACAGGGCGGGCGGCTACACCTTC. The chain uses TRBV7-9 and TRBJ1-2, with 7 positions matching TRBD1. CDR3 length: 14 amino acids. Unmatched junction bases numbered 11, after V lost 5 bases and J lost 8 bases. Germline CDR1 SEHNR, CDR2 FQNEAQ (reference sequence).

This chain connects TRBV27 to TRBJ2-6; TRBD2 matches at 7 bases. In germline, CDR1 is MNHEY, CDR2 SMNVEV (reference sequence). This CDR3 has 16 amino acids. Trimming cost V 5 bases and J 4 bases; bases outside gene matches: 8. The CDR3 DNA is TGTGCCAGCAGTCCCGGGCCGGGGGGAGGGGCCAACGTCCTGACTTTC. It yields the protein CASSPGPGGGANVLTF.

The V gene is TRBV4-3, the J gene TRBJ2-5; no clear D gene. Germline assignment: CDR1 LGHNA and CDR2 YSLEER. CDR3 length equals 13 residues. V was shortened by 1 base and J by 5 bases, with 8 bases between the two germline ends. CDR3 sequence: CASSQGIWETQYF. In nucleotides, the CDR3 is TGCGCCAGCAGCCAAGGGATATGGGAGACCCAGTACTTC.

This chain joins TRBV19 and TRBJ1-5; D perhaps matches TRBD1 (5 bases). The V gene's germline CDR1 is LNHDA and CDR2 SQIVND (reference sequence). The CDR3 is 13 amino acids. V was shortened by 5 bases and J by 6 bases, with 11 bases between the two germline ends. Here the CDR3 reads CASSGRGGQPQHF. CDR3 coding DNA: TGTGCCAGTAGTGGGAGGGGCGGTCAGCCCCAGCATTTT.